This T cell receptor beta chain was sequenced for a study of blood T cells in healthy people across ages. Turning to the study itself: With template switching, about one barcoded beta molecule was captured per two T cells. General study results and limits: It was found that TCR beta diversity correlated strongly with the percentage of naive T cells. Lack of knowledge of donor CMV status possibly confounded expanded clonotype changes.

This clonotype was counted between two and nine times. Its antigen is unknown. Sample-barcoded 5' priming and a J-beta primer mix drove a second PCR of about 7 to 11 cycles. TCRdb reprocessed the 5' RACE reads via MiXCR and lists one record per CDR3 protein. The repertoire holds hundreds of thousands of distinct CDR3 sequences, with roughly 43% as singletons. This CDR3 comprises 13 residues. Germline lookup yields CDR1 DFQATT and CDR2 SNEGSKA (reference sequence). Trimming removed 5 bases from V and 3 bases from J; junction bases left unmatched: 6. This receptor was obtained from a man at least 80 years old in good health. Sequencing was performed on blood. The chain recombines TRBV20-1 with TRBJ2-5; 7 bases fit TRBD1. CDR3 in DNA: TGCAGTGCTGGCCCCGGGACAGAAGAGACCCAGTACTTC. Protein: CSAGPGTEETQYF.